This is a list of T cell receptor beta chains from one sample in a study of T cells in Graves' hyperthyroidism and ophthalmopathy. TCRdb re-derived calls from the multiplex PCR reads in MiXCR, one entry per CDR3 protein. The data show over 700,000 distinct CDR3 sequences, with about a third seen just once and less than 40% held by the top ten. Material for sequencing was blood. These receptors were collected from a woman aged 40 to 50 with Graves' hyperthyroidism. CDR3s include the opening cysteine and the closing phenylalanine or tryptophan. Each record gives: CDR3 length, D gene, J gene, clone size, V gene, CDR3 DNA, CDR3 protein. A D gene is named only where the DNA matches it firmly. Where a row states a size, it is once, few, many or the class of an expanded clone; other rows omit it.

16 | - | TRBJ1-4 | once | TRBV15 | TGTGCCACCAGCAGAACTGGCAGGTCGACGAAGGAAAAACTGTTTTTT | CATSRTGRSTKEKLFF
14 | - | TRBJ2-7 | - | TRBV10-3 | TGTGCCATCACCCGGCAGGGATCACGCGACGAGCAGTACTTC | CAITRQGSRDEQYF
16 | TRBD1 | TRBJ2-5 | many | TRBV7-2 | TGTGCCAGCAGCTTGGGGACAGTTTCGTCCCTAGAGACCCAGTACTTC | CASSLGTVSSLETQYF
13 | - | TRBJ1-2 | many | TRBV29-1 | TGCAGCGTTGACATGGGGCGGCCCTATGGCTACACCTTC | CSVDMGRPYGYTF
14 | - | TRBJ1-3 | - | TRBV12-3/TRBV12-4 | TGTGCCAGCAGCCAAGACCCTCGGGGAAACACCATATATTTT | CASSQDPRGNTIYF
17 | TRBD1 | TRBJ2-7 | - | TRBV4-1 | TGCGCCAGCAGCCATCGTGGGGGGACAGGGGGCGTTTTCGAGCAGTACTTC | CASSHRGGTGGVFEQYF
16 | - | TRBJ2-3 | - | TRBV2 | TGTGCCAGCAGCACGGGGGACAGCTGGAGCACAGATACGCAGTATTTT | CASSTGDSWSTDTQYF
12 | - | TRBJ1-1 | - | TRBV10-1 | TGCGCCAGCAGTGCGTCGGGCCCGGGAGCTTTCTTT | CASSASGPGAFF
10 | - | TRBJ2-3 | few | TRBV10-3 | TGTGCCACCTCCGAGGATACGCAGTATTTT | CATSEDTQYF
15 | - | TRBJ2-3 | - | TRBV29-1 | TGCAGCGTAGAGTGCTACGGTACTAGCACAGATACGCAGTATTTT | CSVECYGTSTDTQYF
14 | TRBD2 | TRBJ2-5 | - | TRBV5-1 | TGTGCCAGCGGAGGGGCGGGGGGGAGAGAGACCCAGTACTTC | CASGGAGGRETQYF
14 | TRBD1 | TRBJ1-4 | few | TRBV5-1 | TGCGCCAGCAGCTTGCAGGGGGCGAGTGAAAAACTGTTTTTT | CASSLQGASEKLFF
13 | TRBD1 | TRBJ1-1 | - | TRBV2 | TGTGCCAGCAGTGCGGGACAGGGGGCTGAAGCTTTCTTT | CASSAGQGAEAFF
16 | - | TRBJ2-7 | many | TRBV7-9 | TGTGCCAGCAGCTTAGGGGCGGGGACTGTGGACTACGAGCAGTACTTC | CASSLGAGTVDYEQYF
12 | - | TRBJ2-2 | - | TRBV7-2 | TGTGCCACCAGCACAGGAGGTCCCTGGCTGTTTTTT | CATSTGGPWLFF
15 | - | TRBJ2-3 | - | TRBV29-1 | TGCAGCGTTGAAAGTTGGAAAGACAGCACAGATACGCAGTATTTT | CSVESWKDSTDTQYF
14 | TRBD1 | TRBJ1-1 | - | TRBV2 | TGTGCCACCTCGAAACAGGGGAGGAACACTGAAGCTTTCTTT | CATSKQGRNTEAFF
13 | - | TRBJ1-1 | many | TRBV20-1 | TGCAGTGCATTGGGACGGATGAACACTGAAGCTTTCTTT | CSALGRMNTEAFF
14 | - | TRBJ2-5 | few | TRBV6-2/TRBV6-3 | TGTGCCAGCAGTTACAACCGCGGGTGGGAGACCCAGTACTTC | CASSYNRGWETQYF
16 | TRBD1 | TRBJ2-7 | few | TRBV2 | TGTGCCAGCACCCCGGGGGCAGGGGGCCCCTCCTACGAGCAGTACTTC | CASTPGAGGPSYEQYF
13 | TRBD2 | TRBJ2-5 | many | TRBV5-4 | TGTGCCAGCAGCTTTCGCGGGGGAGGTACCCAGTACTTC | CASSFRGGGTQYF
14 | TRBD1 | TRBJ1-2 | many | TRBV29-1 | TGCAGCGTAGCCGGGGACAGGGAATGGGATGGCTACACCTTC | CSVAGDREWDGYTF